Below are 30 T cell receptor beta chains sequenced from a single sample in a study of T cell repertoires in aging, cancer and after chemotherapy. The template was genomic DNA from peripheral blood, not RNA. Rearranged V-D-J TRB sequences were amplified with a mixed TRB-A/B primer pool. One entry per CDR3 protein, called by TCRdb with MiXCR from the multiplex PCR reads. Of more than 15,000 distinct CDR3 sequences in the sample, roughly 53% were seen once. The source material was blood. These receptor sequences come from a human donor in good health.

The chain joins TRBV27 to TRBJ2-1; 9 bases are a match to TRBD1. Germline assignment: CDR1 MNHEY and CDR2 SMNVEV (reference sequence). The CDR3 has 12 residues. With 4 bases clipped from V and 8 bases from J, the junction kept 0 bases outside the gene matches. The CDR3 reads CASSWTGDEQFF. The CDR3, as DNA: TGTGCCAGCAGTTGGACAGGGGATGAGCAGTTCTTC.

This clonotype was picked up a small number of times. Because it lacks the conserved phenylalanine or tryptophan at the end, this CDR3 is likely a read error. The limits of the CDR3 on the DNA are not certain, so only TCRdb's listed CDR3 is given. The rearrangement joins TRBV24-1 to TRBJ2-1; TRBD1, the D gene given by the table, was not confirmed from the DNA. The CDR3 has 10 amino acids, counting both end residues. Germline CDR1 and CDR2: KGHDR and SFDVKD. CDR3 region: CATSDSPAPC.

This clonotype is a singleton in its sample. This chain uses TRBV6-5 with TRBJ2-1; 7 positions match TRBD2. The CDR3 extends over 13 amino acids. CDR1 and CDR2 (germline): MNHEY, SVGAGI. V dropped 6 bases and J dropped 8; count of bases not matched to a gene: 7. The DNA for the CDR3 is TGTGCCAGCAGAAGGACTAGTTTAGATGAGCAGTTCTTC. It codes for CASRRTSLDEQFF.

This clonotype qualifies as medium-sized. The chain recombines TRBV29-1 with TRBJ2-3; D not certain. V was trimmed by 6 bases and J by 2 bases, leaving 6 bases between them. The CDR3 has 11 amino acids. Germline V gene sequence: CDR1 SQVTM, CDR2 ANQGSEA. The CDR3 spells CSVETTDTQYF. DNA of the CDR3: TGCAGCGTAGAGACCACAGATACGCAGTATTTT.

This chain joins TRBV12-3 or TRBV12-4 and TRBJ2-7; TRBD1 aligns across 10 bases. V dropped 6 bases and J dropped 5; count of bases not matched to a gene: 4. CDR3 length: 13 residues. CDR3 sequence reads: CASSPTGGHEQYF. Written as DNA, the CDR3 is TGTGCCAGCAGCCCGACAGGGGGCCACGAGCAGTACTTC.

The J gene is TRBJ2-7, the V gene TRBV5-1, with D perhaps TRBD1 (5 bases). Germline V lookup: CDR1 SGHRS, CDR2 YFSETQ. V was shortened by 1 base and J by 3 bases, with 8 bases between the two germline ends. This CDR3 spans 13 amino acids. The CDR3 region is CASSLSGNYEQYF. The CDR3 bases are TGCGCCAGCAGCTTGTCAGGGAACTACGAGCAGTACTTC.

This clonotype turned up a few times. The V and J genes are TRBV29-1 and TRBJ2-4; 11 nucleotides match TRBD1. V lost 6 bases, J lost 1 base, and 20 bases stayed unmatched. The CDR3 covers 20 residues. Germline V gene sequence: CDR1 SQVTM, CDR2 ANQGSEA. CDR3 bases: TGCAGCGTCTCTTCACGAGGACAGGGGGCGTGGGACGGCGCCAAAAACATTCAGTACTTC. This sequence encodes CSVSSRGQGAWDGAKNIQYF.

The gene calls are TRBV6-4 and TRBJ2-7, with 9 bases that match TRBD1. The CDR3 is made up of 14 amino acids. The germline V gene encodes CDR1 MRHNA and CDR2 SNTAGT. J lost 1 base, V lost 3 bases, and 1 base had no gene match. CDR3 DNA sequence: TGTGCCAGCAGTGAGGGACAGGGATCCTACGAGCAGTACTTC. The encoded protein is CASSEGQGSYEQYF.

This chain joins TRBV19 and TRBJ2-3; D is possibly TRBD1 or TRBD2 (6 bases each). With 5 bases removed from V and 3 bases from J, the gap between germline ends came to 18 bases. Germline CDR1 reads LNHDA; CDR2 reads SQIVND (reference sequence). This CDR3 is built from 16 residues. DNA of the CDR3: TGTGCCAGTAGTTTCGCGACTCGGGGGCCAACAGATACGCAGTATTTT. Protein sequence: CASSFATRGPTDTQYF.

This clonotype was seen only a few times. This chain connects TRBV5-4 to TRBJ2-7; 12 positions agree with TRBD1. The CDR3 is 17 amino acids. Per germline, CDR1 SGHNT and CDR2 YYREEE (reference sequence). The J segment lost 5 bases and the V segment lost 0 bases, leaving 9 bases of the junction unmatched. The DNA of the CDR3 is TGTGCCAGCAGCTTGGGGGGAAGGGGACAGGGGGCTCACGAGCAGTACTTC. Protein: CASSLGGRGQGAHEQYF.

This chain uses TRBV6-5 with TRBJ1-3, with TRBD1 identical over 7 bases. CDR1 is MNHEY and CDR2 is SVGAGI in the germline V gene. V was clipped by 7 bases and J by 1 base; unmatched bases: 7. CDR3 length: 15 residues. The CDR3 loop reads CASTQGGHSGNTIYF. For the CDR3, the DNA is TGTGCCAGCACCCAGGGGGGTCATTCTGGAAACACCATATATTTT.

The genes are TRBV18 and TRBJ2-5; the D is unclear. Trimming shortened V by 3 bases and J by 4 bases, and 9 bases separated the two germline ends. CDR1 KGHSH and CDR2 LQKENI come from the germline V gene. The CDR3 runs to 13 residues. In DNA form, the CDR3 reads TGTGCCAGCTCACCGAACAGTGGAGAGACCCAGTACTTC. Translated, it gives CASSPNSGETQYF.

The chain recombines TRBV12-3 or TRBV12-4 with TRBJ2-3, with D uncertain. The CDR3 extends over 11 amino acids. Trimming stripped 3 bases from V and 5 bases from J, with 3 bases between. CDR3 DNA: TGTGCCAGCAGTTTCATAGATACGCAGTATTTT. This translates into CASSFIDTQYF.

As DNA, the CDR3 is TGTGCCAGTAGTATGGGACAGATGACTGAAGCTTTCTTT. This translates into CASSMGQMTEAFF. The chain couples TRBV19 to TRBJ1-1, with 7 bases aligning to TRBD1. This CDR3 is built from 13 residues. CDR1 is LNHDA and CDR2 is SQIVND in the germline V gene (reference sequence). The J segment lost 5 bases and the V segment lost 3 bases, leaving 3 bases of the junction unmatched.

The V gene is TRBV19, the J gene TRBJ1-2; no clear D gene. This CDR3 has 13 residues. V was shortened by 9 bases and J by 3 bases, with 14 bases between the two germline ends. Germline V gene sequence: CDR1 LNHDA, CDR2 SQIVND (reference sequence). In nucleotides, the CDR3 is TGTGCCAGCACTGGCGGCAGCGACTATGGCTACACCTTC. Translating it yields CASTGGSDYGYTF.

The chain is built from TRBV6-5 and TRBJ1-1; weak D call: TRBD1 (6 bases). Germline-derived CDR1 and CDR2 are MNHEY and SVGAGI. This CDR3 has 12 amino acids. Deletions cut 5 bases from V and 10 bases from J, with 14 bases between. In DNA, the CDR3 is TGTGCCAGCAGTCACACACGGGGGCGAGCTTTCTTT. Translated, it gives CASSHTRGRAFF.

The count of this clonotype is one. V gene TRBV6-5 combines with J gene TRBJ2-7, with TRBD1 matching 7 bases. V was pared by 4 bases and J by 6 bases, with 3 bases of the junction left unmatched. Germline V gene data show CDR1 as MNHEY and CDR2 as SVGAGI. This CDR3 is built from 12 residues. The CDR3 sequence is CASSSPGGEQYF. The DNA of the CDR3 is TGTGCCAGCAGTTCCCCAGGGGGCGAGCAGTACTTC.

This clonotype appeared a few times. The chain links TRBV5-5 to TRBJ1-5; no clear D. The CDR3 is 14 residues long. The germline V gene encodes CDR1 SGHKS and CDR2 YYEKEE (reference sequence). V lost 4 bases and J 1 base, leaving 9 bases between the germline ends. The CDR3 DNA is TGTGCCAGCAGCCAAATCCAGAGCAATCAGCCCCAGCATTTT. It codes for CASSQIQSNQPQHF.

The genes are TRBV19 and TRBJ2-1; no clear D gene. CDR1 and CDR2 (germline): LNHDA, SQIVND (reference sequence). The CDR3 extends over 13 amino acids. V lost 1 base to trimming and J lost 4 bases, with 5 bases between them. DNA for the CDR3: TGTGCCAGTAGTATAGCCCTATACAATGAGCAGTTCTTC. Translating gives CASSIALYNEQFF. The full variable domain, its missing parts supplied by reference TRBV19 and TRBJ2-1, is DGGITQSPKYLFRKEGQNVTLSCEQNLNHDAMYWYRQDPGQGLRLIYYSQIVNDFQKGDIAEGYSVSREKKESFPLTVTSAQKNPTAFYLCASSIALYNEQFFGPGTRLTVL.

This chain connects TRBV10-3 to TRBJ2-6; D remains unclear. V was shortened by 6 bases and J by 13 bases, with 10 bases between the two germline ends. This CDR3 region has 11 residues. Germline V gene lookup returns CDR1 ENHRY and CDR2 SYGVKD. The CDR3 DNA follows: TGTGCCATCAGACTCGATGGGGTCCTGACTTTC. Amino acid sequence: CAIRLDGVLTF.

This clonotype occurred a few times. The rearrangement links TRBV6-5 to TRBJ2-6; D is uncertain. CDR3 length: 17 amino acids. V was trimmed by 6 bases and J by 0 bases, leaving 15 bases between them. The V gene's germline CDR1 is MNHEY and CDR2 SVGAGI. The CDR3 region has the DNA TGTGCCAGCAGACCCGGGTCCCTCAGCTCTGGGGCCAACGTCCTGACTTTC. This gives the protein CASRPGSLSSGANVLTF.

The chain links TRBV12-3 or TRBV12-4 to TRBJ2-7; the D is unclear. The CDR3 spans 13 residues. The V and J ends lost 6 bases and 3 bases respectively, with 12 bases between them. The CDR3 coding sequence is TGTGCCAGCAGGACCACTGCCCACTACGAGCAGTACTTC. Protein: CASRTTAHYEQYF.

This clonotype turned up a few times. The gene calls are TRBV19 and TRBJ2-3; D gene unclear. The CDR3 sequence is 15 residues long. Deletions cut 5 bases from V and 5 bases from J, with 17 bases between. CDR1 LNHDA and CDR2 SQIVND come from the germline V gene (reference sequence). The CDR3 spells CASSAPNAGVDTQYF. As DNA, the CDR3 is TGTGCCAGTAGTGCACCGAACGCAGGTGTAGATACGCAGTATTTT.

J is TRBJ2-7 and V is TRBV6-5, with D uncertain. The V and J ends lost 0 bases and 6 bases respectively, with 3 bases between them. The V gene's germline CDR1 is MNHEY and CDR2 SVGAGI. The CDR3 loop spans 11 amino acids. CDR3 bases: TGTGCCAGCAGTTACTCTAGCGAGCAGTACTTC. This gives the protein CASSYSSEQYF.

This chain joins TRBV5-4 and TRBJ2-6; 11 bases fit TRBD1. Germline V CDR1 and CDR2: SGHNT, YYREEE (reference sequence). The V segment lost 6 bases and the J segment 0 bases; nucleotides outside the gene matches: 8. The CDR3 loop spans 18 amino acids. The CDR3 DNA reads as TGTGCCAGCACCCCCGGGACAGGGGGTTTCTCTGGGGCCAACGTCCTGACTTTC. Amino acid sequence: CASTPGTGGFSGANVLTF.

This clonotype is medium-sized (0.01 to 0.1%) within its sample. This rearrangement joins TRBV29-1 to TRBJ2-1; 8 nucleotides line up with TRBD1. Trimming removed 6 bases from V and 10 bases from J; junction bases left unmatched: 8. The V gene's germline CDR1 is SQVTM and CDR2 ANQGSEA. The CDR3 runs 12 residues. CDR3 sequence reads: CSVRWGQAEQFF. The CDR3 bases are TGCAGCGTCCGGTGGGGACAGGCGGAGCAGTTCTTC.

The rearrangement uses TRBV5-1 and TRBJ2-2, with TRBD2 as a possible D gene (6 bases). Trimming took 4 bases from V and 1 from J, leaving 11 bases between them. Germline V CDR1 and CDR2: SGHRS, YFSETQ. The CDR3 extends over 15 amino acids. CDR3: CASSLGGKNTGELFF. The DNA for the CDR3 is TGCGCCAGCAGCCTCGGCGGGAAGAACACCGGGGAGCTGTTTTTT.

This clonotype was seen a few times. Here the CDR3 DNA reads TGTGCCAGCAGGAGATGGGACCTAAGCACAGATACGCAGTATTTT. Translated, it gives CASRRWDLSTDTQYF. The chain employs TRBV6-1 and TRBJ2-3, with D perhaps matching TRBD1 or TRBD2 (5 bases each). The CDR3 spans 15 residues. Per the germline V gene, CDR1 is MNHNS and CDR2 is SASEGT. Trimming cost V 6 bases and J 0 bases, with 13 bases left between them.

The chain combines TRBV5-5 with TRBJ2-2, with 8 bases aligning to TRBD1. CDR3 length: 16 residues. Germline V gene sequence: CDR1 SGHKS, CDR2 YYEKEE (reference sequence). V gave up 2 bases and J gave up 1 base; unmatched junction bases: 4. CDR3 in amino acids: CASSFPGTGNTGELFF. CDR3 in DNA: TGTGCCAGCAGCTTCCCCGGGACAGGGAACACCGGGGAGCTGTTTTTT.

This clonotype has more than one count but fewer than ten. This chain joins TRBV29-1 and TRBJ2-1; D call uncertain. CDR1 is SQVTM and CDR2 is ANQGSEA in the germline V gene. The CDR3 length is 12 residues. V was cut by 3 bases and J by 5 bases, with 8 bases left in between. For the CDR3, the DNA is TGCAGCGTTGAGGAGAAAAACAATGAGCAGTTCTTC. Its protein is CSVEEKNNEQFF.